The entry below gives a single T cell receptor beta chain sequence along with its context. Its antigen remains unknown. The V and J ends lost 0 bases and 4 bases, in that order; junction bases with no gene match: 2. CDR3 length equals 14 residues. Germline V CDR1 and CDR2: SEHNR, FQNEAQ (reference sequence). This entry belongs to a study of CD8 T cells in ankylosing spondylitis. Using quantitative 5'-RACE with molecular barcodes, the authors made TCR beta libraries. TCRdb passed the 5' RACE reads through MiXCR, listing each CDR3 protein once. Here the sample spans more than 650,000 distinct CDR3 sequences, roughly 10% being singletons. The study's findings and limits: It appeared that ankylosing spondylitis blood was characterized by a TCR beta motif of fewer than 10 highly homologous variants. The clones that were linked to disease were reported to be significantly enriched in matched synovial fluid samples from ankylosing spondylitis patients. Reports of some motif variants in reactive arthritis synovial fluid and blood predate this one.

Material: blood, either unsorted or a sorted T cell fraction (not recorded which). The V gene is TRBV7-9, the J gene TRBJ1-2, with 7 bases lining up with TRBD1. The clonotype was recovered from a male donor with ankylosing spondylitis. CDR3 sequence (DNA): TGTGCCAGCAGCTTAGCGGGACAGATCTATGGCTACACCTTC. The encoded protein is CASSLAGQIYGYTF.